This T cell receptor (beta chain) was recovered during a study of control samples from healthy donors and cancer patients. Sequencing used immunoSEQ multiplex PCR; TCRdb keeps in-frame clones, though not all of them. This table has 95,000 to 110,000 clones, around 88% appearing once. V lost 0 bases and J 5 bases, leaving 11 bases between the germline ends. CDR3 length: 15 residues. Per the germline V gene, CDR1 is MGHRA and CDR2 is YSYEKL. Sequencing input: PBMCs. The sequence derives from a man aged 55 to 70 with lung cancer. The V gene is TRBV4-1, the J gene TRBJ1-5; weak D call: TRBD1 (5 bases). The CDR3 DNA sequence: TGCGCCAGCAGCCAAGACTCAATGGGGGATCAGCCCCAGCATTTT. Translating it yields CASSQDSMGDQPQHF.